This passage covers 11 T cell receptor beta chains from one sample sequenced in a study of tumor-infiltrating lymphocytes in primary liver carcinoma. It was unsorted whole blood that yielded blood RNA, and germline DNA was also extracted. Making TCR beta cDNA involved approximately 530 ng total RNA and a constant-region primer. Three rounds of nested multiplex PCR with slightly modified ARM-PCR produced TCR beta libraries. With TRBV1-TRBV30 forward primers and a C-beta reverse primer, the first two PCR rounds were run for about 10 cycles each. From the multiplex PCR reads, TCRdb called clonotypes with MiXCR, one entry per CDR3 protein. This table holds approximately 330,000 distinct CDR3 sequences, around 60% found once. Sequencing was done on a sample of peripheral blood. The receptors here all came from a man aged 35 to 55 with primary liver carcinoma and hepatitis B virus infection.

This clonotype was counted between two and nine times. The chain carries TRBV28 and TRBJ2-5; D is uncertain. Per germline, CDR1 MDHEN and CDR2 SYDVKM. V was cut by 4 bases and J by 13 bases, with 13 bases left in between. The CDR3 sequence is 11 residues long. The CDR3 nucleotides read TGTGCCAGCAGTTCGGAGACTGCCCCGTACTTC. Protein product: CASSSETAPYF.

Concerning this clonotype itself: The conserved final phenylalanine or tryptophan is absent from the CDR3, which likely points to a read error. V usage is TRBV6-2 or TRBV6-3 and J usage is TRBJ2-5; TRBD2 matches at 12 bases. Germline CDR1 MNHEY, CDR2 SVGEGT. The CDR3 is 15 amino acids. V dropped 6 bases and J dropped 7; count of bases not matched to a gene: 9. CDR3 loop: CASRPSGRAWGTQYL. The CDR3 DNA reads TGTGCCAGCAGACCTAGCGGGAGGGCCTGGGGGACCCAGTACCTC.

Concerning this clonotype: At one boundary the junction diverges from the germline segment, which might be a read error. V usage is TRBV14 and J usage is TRBJ2-1; possibly TRBD2 for D (6 bases). This CDR3 contains 15 residues. Per germline, CDR1 SGHDN and CDR2 FVKESK. The CDR3 here is CASSQASGPWNEQFF. The CDR3, as DNA: TGTGCAAGCAGCCAAGCCAGCGGGCCGTGGAATGAGCAGTTCTTC.

This rearrangement joins TRBV4-2 to TRBJ1-3, with 9 nucleotides matching TRBD1. CDR1 and CDR2 (germline): LGHNA, YNFKEQ. Trimming took 3 bases from V and 2 from J; bases not matched to a gene: 11. The CDR3 is 18 residues long. CDR3 residues: CASSHGKSGQGAGNTIYF. CDR3 DNA: TGTGCCAGCAGCCATGGGAAATCGGGACAGGGAGCTGGAAACACCATATATTTT.

Details on this clonotype: This may be a read error: a much more frequent sequence differs by one nucleotide. V gene TRBV5-6 combines with J gene TRBJ2-1; D assignment may be TRBD1 or TRBD2 (5 bases each). Germline CDR1 is SGHDT and CDR2 is YYEEEE. The CDR3 is 15 residues long. CDR3: CVSSFLGTVNNEQFF. CDR3 coding DNA: TGTGTCAGCAGCTTCCTGGGGACGGTGAACAATGAGCAGTTCTTC.

This clonotype is a singleton in its sample. J is TRBJ2-7 and V is TRBV12-3 or TRBV12-4; TRBD1 agrees at 7 bases. CDR3 length: 13 amino acids. The ends lost 3 bases at V and 7 bases at J; junction bases unmatched: 6. The CDR3 DNA sequence: TGTGCCAGCAGTTTGGGGACAGTGAGAGAGCAGTACTTC. Protein product: CASSLGTVREQYF.

This clonotype was found a few times. V usage is TRBV28 and J usage is TRBJ1-2; a possible D gene is TRBD1 (5 bases). The CDR3 has 12 amino acids. The germline V gene has CDR1 MDHEN and CDR2 SYDVKM. The V end was cut by 6 bases, the J end by 8 bases, with 13 bases between. Here the CDR3 reads CASRPPQEGYTF. The CDR3 coding sequence is TGTGCCAGCAGACCCCCACAGGAGGGCTACACCTTC.

Concerning this clonotype itself: A much larger clonotype is one base distant, so this may be a read error. The V gene is TRBV4-3, the J gene TRBJ2-3; D may be TRBD2 (5 bases). This CDR3 region has 16 residues. In germline, CDR1 is LGHNA, CDR2 YSLEER. The CDR3 is CAISQGYSEITDTQYF. The CDR3 bases are TGCGCCATCAGCCAAGGCTATAGCGAAATCACAGATACGCAGTATTTT.

About this clonotype itself: This may arise from a read error, as a much more abundant clone is one base away. V gene TRBV6-2 or TRBV6-3 combines with J gene TRBJ1-5; D is unresolved. V lost 2 bases, J lost 7 bases, and 21 bases lay in between. This CDR3 has 17 amino acids. The germline V gene has CDR1 MNHEY and CDR2 SVGEGT. The CDR3 nucleotides read TGTGCCAGCAGTTACATTGGTTGGGCAGAGCGTTACCAGCCCCAGCATTTT. This codes for CASSYIGWAERYQPQHF.

The chain has TRBV7-9 and TRBJ2-3; D not resolved. CDR3 length: 14 amino acids. Germline V gene sequence: CDR1 SEHNR, CDR2 FQNEAQ (reference sequence). V lost 2 bases to trimming and J lost 5 bases, with 11 bases between them. CDR3 DNA: TGTGCCAGCAGCTTAAGTGACGTGGGAGATACGCAGTATTTT. It is translated as CASSLSDVGDTQYF.

With regard to this clonotype: One end of the junction varies from germline; a read error may be responsible. V usage is TRBV11-1 and J usage is TRBJ1-2; the match to TRBD1 covers 10 bases. From germline, CDR1 is SGHAT and CDR2 FQDESV (reference sequence). This CDR3 is 16 amino acids long. For the CDR3, the DNA is TGTGCCAGCAGCGCCCTGGGACAGGGGTGCTCCTATGGCTACGCCTTC. Translating gives CASSALGQGCSYGYAF. Full variable domain (remainder filled in from reference TRBV11-1 and TRBJ1-2): EAEVAQSPRYKITEKSQAVAFWCDPISGHATLYWYRQILGQGPELLVQFQDESVVDDSQLPKDRFSAERLKGVDSTLKIQPAELGDSAMYLCASSALGQGCSYGYAFGSGTRLTVV.